Included here is one T cell receptor (beta chain) sequence, with context. Original processing methods: Estimates of nucleated cell counts were drawn from the amplification of reference gene primers. Profiled with immunoSEQ multiplex PCR; TCRdb holds only in-frame clones, not every one. V and J calls and clone size come straight from that table; D and trimming were deduced from the DNA. Of about 170,000 clones in the sample, approximately 80% were seen once. The data were taken from a study of blood T cell repertoires in COVID-19. Study background: Samples taken during acute and convalescent COVID-19 were collected in the United States, Italy and Spain.

The V segment lost 5 bases and the J segment 2 bases; nucleotides outside the gene matches: 9. Germline CDR1 is SGHAT and CDR2 is FQNNGV. CDR3 length equals 15 residues. Sequencing used peripheral blood. The sequence derives from a woman aged 70 to 79 with COVID-19, enrolled during active disease. V is TRBV11-2 and J is TRBJ2-7; 7 bases map to TRBD1. This chain's CDR3 is CASSPVAGGTYEQYF. The CDR3 DNA is TGTGCCAGCAGCCCCGTGGCAGGGGGAACCTACGAGCAGTACTTC. The full variable domain, in which reference TRBV11-2 and TRBJ2-7 provide the parts outside the CDR3, is EAGVAQSPRYKIIEKRQSVAFWCNPISGHATLYWYQQILGQGPKLLIQFQNNGVVDDSQLPKDRFSAERLKGVDSTLKIQPAKLEDSAVYLCASSPVAGGTYEQYFGPGTRLTVT.